The sequence of this T cell receptor (beta chain) was determined in a study of T cells in Graves' hyperthyroidism and ophthalmopathy. From RNA transcripts, TCR beta CDR3 regions were amplified. The HTBI primer set was used in a first-round RT-PCR of the TCR CDR3. TCRdb re-analysed the multiplex PCR reads in MiXCR, keeping a single row per CDR3 protein. The sample holds 300,000 to 450,000 distinct CDR3 sequences, 20% to 25% seen once. This clonotype was seen many times. V gave up 5 bases and J gave up 0 bases; unmatched junction bases: 4. The germline V gene has CDR1 SGHAT and CDR2 FQNNGV. There are 15 residues in the CDR3.

The sequence came from a man between 50 and 59 years old with Graves' hyperthyroidism. The chain employs TRBV11-2 and TRBJ1-2; 9 positions agree with TRBD1. The sequenced sample was blood. The CDR3 coding sequence is TGTGCCAGCAGCCCCGGGACAGGGACTAACTATGGCTACACCTTC. Protein: CASSPGTGTNYGYTF.